The clone carrying this T cell receptor (beta chain) was counted at least ten times. TCRdb called the reads again in MiXCR, with one record for every CDR3 protein. Here the sample spans roughly 310,000 distinct CDR3 sequences, about 17% being singletons. Germline V gene data show CDR1 as SEHNR and CDR2 as FQNEAQ (reference sequence). V lost 5 bases, J lost 6 bases, and 12 bases stayed unmatched. The CDR3 sequence is 16 residues long. This record belongs to a study of T cell repertoires in cytomegalovirus infection. The receptor was derived from a human donor in good health (CMV status not recorded). Some clones in this sample may be carry-over from other donors' samples. The sample was PBMCs. The chain has TRBV7-9 and TRBJ2-1; TRBD2 matches 8 bases. The CDR3 DNA sequence: TGTGCCAGCAGCCCCGGCCCGGGGGGGGCGGTCAATGAGCAGTTCTTC. Its protein product is CASSPGPGGAVNEQFF. The entire variable domain, with the rest obtained from reference TRBV7-9 and TRBJ2-1, is as follows: DTGVSQNPRHKITKRGQNVTFRCDPISEHNRLYWYRQTLGQGPEFLTYFQNEAQLEKSRLLSDRFSAERPKGSFSTLEIQRTEQGDSAMYLCASSPGPGGAVNEQFFGPGTRLTVL.